This T cell receptor (beta chain) is drawn from a study of shared clonotypes between healthy human individuals. Sorted subsets were amplified in replicate PCRs using 200 ng DNA, 30,000 to 35,000 T cell genomes. Data came from immunoSEQ multiplex PCR; TCRdb stores just in-frame clones and leaves some out. The repertoire includes some 2,000,000 clones, roughly 95% of them detected once, and approximately 0.13% sits in the top ten. General observations from the study: All-four-donor shared clonotypes had higher generation probabilities than non-shared clonotypes did. Generally, estimated richness proved larger in naive subsets than it did in memory subsets. Read depth was anticipated to influence clonotype sharing among donors.

Comments on this clone: The antigen is not known.

Germline CDR1 is SEHNR and CDR2 is FQNEAQ (reference sequence). V was cut by 5 bases and J by 3 bases, with 16 bases left in between. This CDR3 spans 15 amino acids. The rearrangement uses TRBV7-9 and TRBJ1-2; D perhaps matches TRBD1 (6 bases). This clonotype was obtained from a man aged 18 to 29 in good health. Sequenced sample: naive CD4+ T cells sorted from blood. Subset denoted: CD45RA+ positively selected. CDR3 DNA: TGTGCCAGCAGCCCCCCAGGGGTATTCGACTATGGCTACACCTTC. Its protein is CASSPPGVFDYGYTF.